The 18 T cell receptor beta chains presented below share a single source sample, sequenced in a study of T cells after yellow fever vaccination. TCRdb redid the calling of the 5' RACE reads with MiXCR, one entry per CDR3 protein. Here the sample spans about 240,000 distinct CDR3 sequences, 6.9% being singletons. The specimen was CD4+ T cells sorted from PBMCs, collected 15 days after the yellow fever booster vaccination. The receptor source for this set is a man aged 30 to 39 who received the YFV17D yellow fever vaccine.

The chain joins TRBV15 to TRBJ2-1, with D uncertain. Trimming stripped 7 bases from V and 1 base from J, with 11 bases between. CDR1 LNHNV and CDR2 YYDKDF come from the germline V gene (reference sequence). This CDR3 has 14 amino acids. CDR3 loop: CATTLGGSYNEQFF. The CDR3, as DNA: TGTGCCACCACCTTAGGCGGATCCTACAATGAGCAGTTCTTC.

J is TRBJ2-5 and V is TRBV5-1; 10 bases line up with TRBD1. The V and J ends lost 2 bases and 4 bases, in that order; junction bases with no gene match: 5. Germline CDR1 is SGHRS and CDR2 is YFSETQ. The CDR3 contains 15 residues. CDR3 in DNA: TGCGCCAGCAGCTTAGGGACAGGGGTCGCAGAGACCCAGTACTTC. It is translated as CASSLGTGVAETQYF.

This clonotype was counted at least ten times. The gene calls are TRBV2 and TRBJ2-1, with D possibly TRBD2 on 6 matching bases. V was cut by 11 bases and J by 6 bases, with 20 bases left in between. The CDR3 extends over 14 amino acids. CDR1 is SNHLY, CDR2 FYNNEI, per germline. CDR3 sequence (DNA): TGTGCCCGCTCCCGGGACTCCCGTTCCAATGAGCAGTTCTTC. This codes for CARSRDSRSNEQFF.

The rearrangement uses TRBV20-1 and TRBJ1-5, with 8 bases matching TRBD1. CDR1 and CDR2 from the germline V gene are DFQATT and SNEGSKA (reference sequence). The V gene end was trimmed by 2 bases and the J gene end by 7 bases; junction bases not matched to a gene: 7. CDR3 length: 14 residues. The CDR3 loop reads CSARPDRAYQPQHF. In nucleotides, the CDR3 is TGCAGTGCTAGACCGGACAGGGCATACCAGCCCCAGCATTTT.

This clonotype was seen at least ten times. The chain is built from TRBV20-1 and TRBJ2-1, with 12 nucleotides matching TRBD2. With V trimmed by 1 base and J by 7 bases, 5 bases remained unmatched. The germline V gene has CDR1 DFQATT and CDR2 SNEGSKA (reference sequence). This CDR3 is built from 15 residues. The CDR3 nucleotides read TGCAGTGCTAGAGGGCTAGCGGGAGGGAAGAATGAGCAGTTCTTC. Its protein product is CSARGLAGGKNEQFF.

This clonotype was seen repeatedly, ten times or more. The chain is built from TRBV24-1 and TRBJ2-5; 7 bases are shared with TRBD2. CDR3 size: 15 residues. Germline V gives CDR1 KGHDR, CDR2 SFDVKD. V shed 4 bases, J shed 5 bases, and the junction held 9 bases outside the gene matches. The CDR3 DNA reads as TGTGCCACCAGTGACCCCAACGGGGGGTTGGAGACCCAGTACTTC. Its translation: CATSDPNGGLETQYF.

This clonotype was seen at least ten times. The rearrangement uses TRBV12-3 or TRBV12-4 and TRBJ1-1, with D unresolved. The CDR3 has 11 amino acids. CDR3 amino acids: CATVRSAEAFF. The DNA of the CDR3 is TGTGCTACAGTGAGGTCGGCTGAAGCTTTCTTT.

In its sample, this clonotype was seen many times. This chain joins TRBV6-6 and TRBJ2-1; no reliable D call. Germline CDR1 MNHNY, CDR2 SVGAGI (reference sequence). The ends were cut back, 8 bases at V and 4 bases at J, with 3 bases in the middle. The CDR3 is made up of 10 amino acids. The CDR3 DNA is TGTGCCAGCCGGTACAATGAGCAGTTCTTC. Protein sequence: CASRYNEQFF.

The V and J genes are TRBV11-3 and TRBJ2-3, with a tentative D call TRBD1 (5 bases). Trimming pared 5 bases from V and 2 bases from J, leaving 11 bases between. Germline lookup yields CDR1 SGHNT and CDR2 YENEEA. The CDR3 contains 14 residues. CDR3 bases: TGTGCCAGCAGCCACTGGACAAACACAGATACGCAGTATTTT. Protein product: CASSHWTNTDTQYF.

The sample holds many counts of this clonotype. CDR3 coding DNA: TGTGCCATTAGTGAAGGGGCCTACGAGCAGTACTTC. Translation gives CAISEGAYEQYF. V and J are TRBV2 and TRBJ2-7; TRBD1 is a possible D gene (5 bases). The CDR3 consists of 12 residues. V lost 10 bases and J lost 2, with 12 bases in between. Germline loops: CDR1 SNHLY, CDR2 FYNNEI.

The chain carries TRBV4-2 and TRBJ1-2, with D uncertain. The germline gives CDR1 LGHNA, CDR2 YNFKEQ. CDR3 size: 15 residues. V lost 0 bases and J lost 2, with 10 bases in between. For the CDR3, the DNA is TGTGCCAGCAGCCAAGAGTCGGACGGGAACTATGGCTACACCTTC. Encoded protein: CASSQESDGNYGYTF.

This clonotype was seen more than once but under ten times. The gene calls are TRBV19 and TRBJ2-1, with a tentative D call TRBD2 (7 bases). Germline lookup yields CDR1 LNHDA and CDR2 SQIVND (reference sequence). The CDR3 consists of 17 residues. V lost 3 bases to trimming and J lost 2 bases, with 17 bases between them. The DNA of the CDR3 is TGTGCCAGTAGTATCGGCTGGGGGCGGGGGACCTACAATGAGCAGTTCTTC. Translated, it gives CASSIGWGRGTYNEQFF.

V and J are TRBV12-3 or TRBV12-4 and TRBJ1-1, with D possibly TRBD1 on 6 matching bases. Trimming shortened V by 8 bases and J by 6 bases, and 13 bases separated the two germline ends. This CDR3 has 12 residues. The CDR3 reads CASLGGAPEAFF. As DNA, the CDR3 is TGTGCCAGCCTCGGGGGCGCACCTGAAGCTTTCTTT.

This rearrangement joins TRBV5-5 to TRBJ2-1; D perhaps matches TRBD2 (6 bases). CDR3 length equals 13 residues. Trimming shortened V by 0 bases and J by 16 bases, and 17 bases separated the two germline ends. Germline values: CDR1 SGHKS, CDR2 YYEKEE (reference sequence). The CDR3 DNA reads as TGTGCCAGCAGCTTGGTGGGGGACTCAACCTCTTTCTTC. This sequence encodes CASSLVGDSTSFF.

The table lists this clonotype with a few counts. The chain is built from TRBV12-3 or TRBV12-4 and TRBJ2-7; 9 nucleotides agree with TRBD2. Losses at the gene ends were 7 bases for V and 5 bases for J; bases not matched to a gene: 6. The CDR3 runs to 13 residues. The CDR3 nucleotides read TGTGCCAGCAAGGCGGGGGGGCGGCACGAGCAGTACTTC. This codes for CASKAGGRHEQYF.

The sample holds a few counts of this clonotype. This chain joins TRBV7-2 and TRBJ1-1; D is undetermined. This CDR3 spans 12 amino acids. V was clipped by 1 base and J by 2 bases, with 2 bases between them. Germline V gene sequence: CDR1 SGHTA, CDR2 FQGNSA. The CDR3 protein is CASSLDNTEAFF. The DNA of the CDR3 is TGTGCCAGCAGCTTAGACAACACTGAAGCTTTCTTT. Full variable domain (outside the CDR3, taken from reference TRBV7-2 and TRBJ1-1): GAGVSQSPSNKVTEKGKDVELRCDPISGHTALYWYRQSLGQGLEFLIYFQGNSAPDKSGLPSDRFSAERTGGSVSTLTIQRTQQEDSAVYLCASSLDNTEAFFGQGTRLTVV.

Details on this clonotype: Possible read error: a much larger clone is one base away. This chain connects TRBV29-1 to TRBJ2-2; 7 bases fit TRBD1. The trim removed 6 bases at V and 3 bases at J, leaving 7 bases unmatched. The length of the CDR3 is 14 residues. Germline-derived CDR1 and CDR2 are SQVTM and ANQGSEA. The CDR3 DNA follows: TGCAGCGTGAGCACAGGGGCGCACACCGGGGAGCTGTTTTTT. It is translated as CSVSTGAHTGELFF.

The rearrangement joins TRBV18 to TRBJ2-7; D remains ambiguous. Trimming pared 2 bases from V and 3 bases from J, leaving 8 bases between. Germline V CDR1 and CDR2: KGHSH, LQKENI. The CDR3 extends over 13 amino acids. The CDR3 loop is CASSPGVNYEQYF. Written as DNA, the CDR3 is TGTGCCAGCTCACCAGGGGTGAACTACGAGCAGTACTTC.